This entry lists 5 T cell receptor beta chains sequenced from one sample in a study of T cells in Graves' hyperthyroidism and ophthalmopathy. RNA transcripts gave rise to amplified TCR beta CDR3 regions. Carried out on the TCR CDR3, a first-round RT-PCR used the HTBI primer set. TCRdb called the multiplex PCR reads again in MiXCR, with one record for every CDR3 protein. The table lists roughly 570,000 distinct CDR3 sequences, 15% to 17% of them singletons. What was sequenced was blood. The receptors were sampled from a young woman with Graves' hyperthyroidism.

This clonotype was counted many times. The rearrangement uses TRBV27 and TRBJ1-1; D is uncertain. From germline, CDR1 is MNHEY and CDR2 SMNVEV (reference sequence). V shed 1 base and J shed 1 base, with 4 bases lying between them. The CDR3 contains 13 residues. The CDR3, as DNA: TGTGCCAGCAGTTTATTCGAGAACACTGAAGCTTTCTTT. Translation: CASSLFENTEAFF.

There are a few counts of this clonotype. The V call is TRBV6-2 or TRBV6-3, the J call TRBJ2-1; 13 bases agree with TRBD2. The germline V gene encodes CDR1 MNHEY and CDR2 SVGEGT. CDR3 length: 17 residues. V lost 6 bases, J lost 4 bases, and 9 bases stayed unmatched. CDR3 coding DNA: TGTGCCAGCAGCTTCACCGGACTAGCGGGAGAGTACAATGAGCAGTTCTTC. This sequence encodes CASSFTGLAGEYNEQFF.

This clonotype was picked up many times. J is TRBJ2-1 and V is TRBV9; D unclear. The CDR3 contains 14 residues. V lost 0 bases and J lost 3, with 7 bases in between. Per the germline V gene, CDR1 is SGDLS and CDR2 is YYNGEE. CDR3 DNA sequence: TGTGCCAGCAGCGTAGATATACACTACAATGAGCAGTTCTTC. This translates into CASSVDIHYNEQFF.

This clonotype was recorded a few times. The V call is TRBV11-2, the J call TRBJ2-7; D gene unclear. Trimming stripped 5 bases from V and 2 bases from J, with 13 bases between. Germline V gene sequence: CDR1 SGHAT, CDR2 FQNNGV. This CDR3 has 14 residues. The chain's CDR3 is CASSPRVRPYEQYF. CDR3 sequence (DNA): TGTGCCAGCAGCCCCCGGGTACGACCCTACGAGCAGTACTTC.

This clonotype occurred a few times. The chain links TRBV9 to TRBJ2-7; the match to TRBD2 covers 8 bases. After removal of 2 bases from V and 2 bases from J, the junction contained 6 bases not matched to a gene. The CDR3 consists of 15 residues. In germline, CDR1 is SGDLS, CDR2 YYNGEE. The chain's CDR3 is CASSVSSGYAYEQYF. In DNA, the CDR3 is TGTGCCAGCAGCGTCTCTAGCGGGTATGCCTACGAGCAGTACTTC.